The table lists the clone carrying this T cell receptor beta chain with a few counts. Its specificity is unknown. TCRdb keeps only in-frame clones here, not all; method: immunoSEQ multiplex PCR. The sample has roughly 15,000 clones, approximately 75% seen once. The sample is drawn from a study of chemoradiotherapy in HPV16-positive cancers. Study details: Candidate HPV-specific clones and shared TCR motifs came from two HPV16-positive patients. Study conclusions and caveats: Candidate HPV-specific clones and E7-related TCR motifs grew in tumor during treatment.

Repertoires were sampled repeatedly during chemoradiotherapy. CDR3 length: 13 residues. Germline CDR1 reads MNHEY; CDR2 reads SVGAGI. Trimming stripped 2 bases from V and 6 bases from J, with 10 bases between. The sample here was taken from a patient who underwent chemoradiotherapy. The V and J genes are TRBV6-5 and TRBJ1-2, with a possible D match to TRBD1 (5 bases). This TCR derives from a human donor with HPV-associated anogenital cancer. The CDR3 sequence is CASSYGGGDGYTF. The CDR3 bases are TGTGCCAGCAGTTACGGGGGTGGTGATGGCTACACCTTC.